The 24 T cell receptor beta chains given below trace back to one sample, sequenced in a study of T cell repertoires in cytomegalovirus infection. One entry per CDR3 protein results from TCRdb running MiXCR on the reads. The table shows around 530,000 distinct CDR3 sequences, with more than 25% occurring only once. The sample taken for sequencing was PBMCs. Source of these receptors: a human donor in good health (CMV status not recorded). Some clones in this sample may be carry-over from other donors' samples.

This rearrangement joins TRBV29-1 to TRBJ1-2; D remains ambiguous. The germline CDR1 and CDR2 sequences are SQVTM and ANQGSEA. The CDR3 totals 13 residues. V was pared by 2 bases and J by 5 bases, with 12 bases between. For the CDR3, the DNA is TGCAGCGTTGAATTGGCCGACTATTATGGCTACACCTTC. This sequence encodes CSVELADYYGYTF.

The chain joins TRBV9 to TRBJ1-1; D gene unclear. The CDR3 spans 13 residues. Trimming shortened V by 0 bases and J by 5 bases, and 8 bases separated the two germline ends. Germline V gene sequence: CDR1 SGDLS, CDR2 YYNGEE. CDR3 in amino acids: CASSVVVRTEAFF. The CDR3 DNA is TGTGCCAGCAGCGTAGTGGTTCGGACTGAAGCTTTCTTT.

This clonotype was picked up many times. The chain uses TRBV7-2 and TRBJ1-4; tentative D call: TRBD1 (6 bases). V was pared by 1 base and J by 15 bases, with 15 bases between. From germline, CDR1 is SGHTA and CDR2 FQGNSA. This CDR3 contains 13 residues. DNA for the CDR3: TGTGCCAGCAGCTTAGACCCTGGGGGCAGGGTGTTTTTT. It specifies CASSLDPGGRVFF.

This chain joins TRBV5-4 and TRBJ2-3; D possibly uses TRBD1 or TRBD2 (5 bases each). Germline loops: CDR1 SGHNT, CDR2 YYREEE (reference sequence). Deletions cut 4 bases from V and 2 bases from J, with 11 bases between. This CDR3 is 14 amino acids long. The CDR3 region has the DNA TGTGCCAGCAGCAGGGACGGCCCCACAGATACGCAGTATTTT. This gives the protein CASSRDGPTDTQYF.

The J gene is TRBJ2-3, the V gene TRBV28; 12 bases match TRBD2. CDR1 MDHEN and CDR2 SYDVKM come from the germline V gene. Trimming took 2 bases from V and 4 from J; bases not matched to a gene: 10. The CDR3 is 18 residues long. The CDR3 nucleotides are TGTGCCAGCAGTTTAGGGCTAGCGGGAGGGCAGGACCCAGATACGCAGTATTTT. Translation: CASSLGLAGGQDPDTQYF.

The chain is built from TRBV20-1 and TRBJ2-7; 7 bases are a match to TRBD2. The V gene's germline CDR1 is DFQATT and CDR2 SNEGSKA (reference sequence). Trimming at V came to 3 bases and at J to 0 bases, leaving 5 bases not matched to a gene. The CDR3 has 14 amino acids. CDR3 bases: TGCAGTGCTAGCCCAGCGGGGAGCTCCTACGAGCAGTACGTC. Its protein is CSASPAGSSYEQYV.

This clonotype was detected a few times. Here the CDR3 DNA reads TGTGCCAGCGCGTTCCTCAATCAGCCCCAGCATTTT. Its protein product is CASAFLNQPQHF. This rearrangement joins TRBV6-4 to TRBJ1-5; no definite D call. This CDR3 is built from 12 residues. Trimming took off 8 bases at V and 3 bases at J, with 8 bases between the two ends. Germline CDR1 reads MRHNA; CDR2 reads SNTAGT.

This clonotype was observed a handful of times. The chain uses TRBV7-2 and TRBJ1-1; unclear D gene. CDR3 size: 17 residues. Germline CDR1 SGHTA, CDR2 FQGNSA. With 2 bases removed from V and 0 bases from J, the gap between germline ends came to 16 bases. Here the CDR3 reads CASSLFDPKVMNTEAFF. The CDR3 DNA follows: TGTGCCAGCAGCTTATTCGACCCTAAGGTCATGAACACTGAAGCTTTCTTT.

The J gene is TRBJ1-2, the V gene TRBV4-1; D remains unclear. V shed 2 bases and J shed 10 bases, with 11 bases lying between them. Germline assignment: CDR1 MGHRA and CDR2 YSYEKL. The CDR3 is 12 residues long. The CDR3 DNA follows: TGCGCCAGCAGCCAACAAAGCACCACCTACACCTTC. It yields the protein CASSQQSTTYTF.

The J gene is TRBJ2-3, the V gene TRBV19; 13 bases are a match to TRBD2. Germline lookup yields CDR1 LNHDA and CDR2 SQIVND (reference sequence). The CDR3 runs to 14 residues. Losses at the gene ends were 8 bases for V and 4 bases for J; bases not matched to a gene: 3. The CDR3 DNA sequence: TGTGCCAGTGGACTAGCGGGAGTTGCAGATACGCAGTATTTT. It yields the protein CASGLAGVADTQYF.

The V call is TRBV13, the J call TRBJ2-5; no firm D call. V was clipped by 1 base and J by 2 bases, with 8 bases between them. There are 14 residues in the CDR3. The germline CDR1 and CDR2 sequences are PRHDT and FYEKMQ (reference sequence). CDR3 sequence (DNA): TGTGCCAGCAGCTTAGAGTCGGAACAAGAGACCCAGTACTTC. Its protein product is CASSLESEQETQYF.

The CDR3 region has the DNA TGTGCCAGCAGTTACTCGGGACTCTACGAGCAGTACTTC. This sequence encodes CASSYSGLYEQYF. The J gene is TRBJ2-7, the V gene TRBV6-2 or TRBV6-3, with D perhaps TRBD2 (6 bases). This CDR3 is 13 amino acids long. Germline CDR1 MNHEY, CDR2 SVGEGT. V lost 0 bases and J lost 3, with 6 bases in between.

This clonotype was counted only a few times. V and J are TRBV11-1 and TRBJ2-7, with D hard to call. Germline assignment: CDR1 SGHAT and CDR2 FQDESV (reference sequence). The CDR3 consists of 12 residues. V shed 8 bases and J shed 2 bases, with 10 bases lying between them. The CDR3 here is CASRDSTYEQYF. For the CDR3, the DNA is TGTGCCAGCCGCGACTCTACCTACGAGCAGTACTTC.

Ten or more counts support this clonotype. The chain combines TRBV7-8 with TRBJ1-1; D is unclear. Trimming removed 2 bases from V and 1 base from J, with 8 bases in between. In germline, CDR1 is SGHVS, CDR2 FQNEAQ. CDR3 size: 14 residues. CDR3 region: CASSLTAANTEAFF. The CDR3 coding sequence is TGTGCCAGCAGCTTAACGGCAGCGAACACTGAAGCTTTCTTT. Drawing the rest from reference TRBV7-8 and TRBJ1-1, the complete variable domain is GAGVSQSPRYKVAKRGQDVALRCDPISGHVSLFWYQQALGQGPEFLTYFQNEAQLDKSGLPSDRFFAERPEGSVSTLKIQRTQQEDSAVYLCASSLTAANTEAFFGQGTRLTVV.

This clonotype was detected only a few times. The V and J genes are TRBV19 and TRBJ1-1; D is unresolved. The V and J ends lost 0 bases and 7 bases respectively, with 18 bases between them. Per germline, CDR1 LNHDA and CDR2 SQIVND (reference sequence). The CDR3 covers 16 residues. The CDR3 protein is CASSIDPRLLRGEAFF. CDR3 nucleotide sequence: TGTGCCAGTAGTATAGATCCTCGACTGCTTCGGGGTGAAGCTTTCTTT. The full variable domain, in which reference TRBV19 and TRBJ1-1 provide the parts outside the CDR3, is DGGITQSPKYLFRKEGQNVTLSCEQNLNHDAMYWYRQDPGQGLRLIYYSQIVNDFQKGDIAEGYSVSREKKESFPLTVTSAQKNPTAFYLCASSIDPRLLRGEAFFGQGTRLTVV.

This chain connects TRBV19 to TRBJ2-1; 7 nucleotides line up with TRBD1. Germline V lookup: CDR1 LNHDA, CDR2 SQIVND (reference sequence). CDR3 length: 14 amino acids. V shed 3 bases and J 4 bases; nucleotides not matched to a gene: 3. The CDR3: CASSMRGRYNEQFF. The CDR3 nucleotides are TGTGCCAGTAGTATGAGGGGGCGGTACAATGAGCAGTTCTTC.

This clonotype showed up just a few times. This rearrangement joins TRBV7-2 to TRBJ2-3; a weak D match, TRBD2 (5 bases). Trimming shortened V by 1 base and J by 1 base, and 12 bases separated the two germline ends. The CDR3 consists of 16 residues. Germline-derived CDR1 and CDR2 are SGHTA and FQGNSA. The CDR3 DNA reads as TGTGCCAGCAGCTTAGATAGTGGAGGACGCACAGATACGCAGTATTTT. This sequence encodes CASSLDSGGRTDTQYF.

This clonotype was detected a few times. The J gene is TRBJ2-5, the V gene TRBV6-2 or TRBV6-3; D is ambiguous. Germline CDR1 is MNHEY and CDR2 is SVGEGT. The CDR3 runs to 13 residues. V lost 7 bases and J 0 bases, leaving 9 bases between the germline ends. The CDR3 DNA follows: TGTGCCAGCAAACGGGTGTACCAAGAGACCCAGTACTTC. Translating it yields CASKRVYQETQYF.

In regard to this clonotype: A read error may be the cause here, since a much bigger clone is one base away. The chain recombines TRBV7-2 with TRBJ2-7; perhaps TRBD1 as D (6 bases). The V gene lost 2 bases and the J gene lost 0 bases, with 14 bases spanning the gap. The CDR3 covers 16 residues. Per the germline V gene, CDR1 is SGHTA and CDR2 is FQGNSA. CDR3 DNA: TGTGCCAGCAGCTTAAGAGCTACAGGGAGCTCCTACGAGCAGTACTTC. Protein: CASSLRATGSSYEQYF.

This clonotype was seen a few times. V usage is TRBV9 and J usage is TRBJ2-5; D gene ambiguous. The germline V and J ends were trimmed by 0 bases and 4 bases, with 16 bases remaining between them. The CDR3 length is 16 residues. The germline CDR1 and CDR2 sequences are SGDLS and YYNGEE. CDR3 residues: CASSVGPGYMGETQYF. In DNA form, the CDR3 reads TGTGCCAGCAGCGTAGGCCCAGGTTACATGGGAGAGACCCAGTACTTC.

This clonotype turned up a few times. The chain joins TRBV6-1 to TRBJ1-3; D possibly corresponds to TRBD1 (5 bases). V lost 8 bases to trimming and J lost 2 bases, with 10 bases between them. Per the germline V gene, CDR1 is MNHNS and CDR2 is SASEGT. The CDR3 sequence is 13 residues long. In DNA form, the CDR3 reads TGTGCCAGCCACGGGACTGCTGGAAACACCATATATTTT. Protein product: CASHGTAGNTIYF.

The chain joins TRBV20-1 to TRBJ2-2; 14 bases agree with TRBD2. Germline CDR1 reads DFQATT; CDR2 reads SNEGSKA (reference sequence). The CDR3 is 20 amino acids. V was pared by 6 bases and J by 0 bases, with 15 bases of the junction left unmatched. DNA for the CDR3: TGCAGTGCCTTCTATAGACTAGCGGGAGGGCCGGCCCCGAACACCGGGGAGCTGTTTTTT. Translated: CSAFYRLAGGPAPNTGELFF.

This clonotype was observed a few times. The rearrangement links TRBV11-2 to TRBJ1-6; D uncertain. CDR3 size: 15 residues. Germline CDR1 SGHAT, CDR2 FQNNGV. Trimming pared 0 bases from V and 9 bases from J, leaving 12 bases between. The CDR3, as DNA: TGTGCCAGCAGCTTAGATTTAGGTGGAGTTTCACCCCTCCACTTT. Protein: CASSLDLGGVSPLHF.

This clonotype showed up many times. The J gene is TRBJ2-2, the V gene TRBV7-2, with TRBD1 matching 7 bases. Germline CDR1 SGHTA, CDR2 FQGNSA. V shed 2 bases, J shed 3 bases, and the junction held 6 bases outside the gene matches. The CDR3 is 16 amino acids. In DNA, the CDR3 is TGTGCCAGCAGCTTAACGAGACAGGGATACACCGGGGAGCTGTTTTTT. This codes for CASSLTRQGYTGELFF.